The next 13 T cell receptor beta chains were all read from a single sample in a study of T cells in Graves' hyperthyroidism and ophthalmopathy. RNA transcripts provided the source from which TCR beta CDR3 regions were amplified. A set of HTBI primers served as the primers for a first-round RT-PCR of the TCR CDR3. From the multiplex PCR reads, TCRdb called clonotypes with MiXCR, one entry per CDR3 protein. This sample has hundreds of thousands of distinct CDR3 sequences, with 13% to 15% found just once. The source material was blood. Every receptor here comes from a woman aged 45 to 65 with Graves' ophthalmopathy.

This clonotype was found many times. This chain links TRBV18 with TRBJ2-3; a possible D gene is TRBD2 (5 bases). CDR1 is KGHSH and CDR2 is LQKENI in the germline V gene. Trimming removed 3 bases from V and 0 bases from J, with 10 bases in between. The CDR3 consists of 15 residues. The CDR3 sequence is CASSPTIPSTDTQYF. The DNA of the CDR3 is TGTGCCAGCTCACCGACTATCCCCAGCACAGATACGCAGTATTTT. Supplemented by reference TRBV18 and TRBJ2-3, the full variable domain reads NAGVMQNPRHLVRRRGQEARLRCSPMKGHSHVYWYRQLPEEGLKFMVYLQKENIIDESGMPKERFSAEFPKEGPSILRIQQVVRGDSAAYFCASSPTIPSTDTQYFGPGTRLTVL.

CDR3 nucleotide sequence: TGCAGCGTTGAAGGTGCCGATGGGGAAGAGACCCAGTACTTC. Its translation is CSVEGADGEETQYF. The chain combines TRBV29-1 with TRBJ2-5; D is unclear. V lost 1 base and J 3 bases, leaving 12 bases between the germline ends. This CDR3 is built from 14 residues. Germline V gene sequence: CDR1 SQVTM, CDR2 ANQGSEA.

This clonotype showed up just a few times. The rearrangement joins TRBV6-2 or TRBV6-3 to TRBJ2-3; TRBD2 agrees at 7 bases. V lost 4 bases, J lost 2 bases, and 6 bases stayed unmatched. This CDR3 has 15 residues. Germline loops: CDR1 MNHEY, CDR2 SVGEGT. As DNA, the CDR3 is TGTGCCAGCAGTTTATTGCTAGCGGCCACAGATACGCAGTATTTT. This codes for CASSLLLAATDTQYF.

This clonotype was recorded many times. The chain has TRBV28 and TRBJ2-2; D is perhaps TRBD2 (5 bases). This CDR3 has 18 residues. The germline V and J ends were trimmed by 3 bases and 2 bases, with 19 bases remaining between them. Germline V gene lookup returns CDR1 MDHEN and CDR2 SYDVKM. In DNA form, the CDR3 reads TGTGCCAGCAGTTTCGGACCCGGGATCCTTGCTAACACCGGGGAGCTGTTTTTT. Protein sequence: CASSFGPGILANTGELFF.

Ten or more counts support this clonotype. The V call is TRBV20-1, the J call TRBJ2-5, with 7 bases fitting TRBD2. V lost 0 bases, J lost 0 bases, and 7 bases stayed unmatched. CDR3 length: 16 residues. Germline V gene lookup returns CDR1 DFQATT and CDR2 SNEGSKA (reference sequence). The CDR3 DNA sequence: TGCAGTGCTAGAGATCGGGACGGGACTAACCAAGAGACCCAGTACTTC. Its protein product is CSARDRDGTNQETQYF.

This clonotype was seen at least ten times. The genes are TRBV7-9 and TRBJ2-3; 10 nucleotides agree with TRBD2. Germline CDR1 and CDR2: SEHNR and FQNEAQ (reference sequence). Trimming took 1 base from V and 0 from J; bases not matched to a gene: 7. The CDR3 runs to 18 residues. CDR3 loop: CASSLGPASGSSTDTQYF. CDR3 in DNA: TGTGCCAGCAGCTTAGGCCCAGCTAGCGGGAGCAGCACAGATACGCAGTATTTT.

The chain has TRBV10-3 and TRBJ2-3, with D perhaps TRBD1 (5 bases). The CDR3 sequence is 16 residues long. Germline-derived CDR1 and CDR2 are ENHRY and SYGVKD. The V and J ends lost 6 bases and 0 bases respectively, with 16 bases between them. The CDR3 spells CAIRKSTASSTDTQYF. CDR3 nucleotides: TGTGCCATCAGGAAATCGACAGCATCTAGCACAGATACGCAGTATTTT.

The J gene is TRBJ2-1, the V gene TRBV14; no firm D call. Per the germline V gene, CDR1 is SGHDN and CDR2 is FVKESK. The CDR3 is made up of 13 amino acids. Trimming removed 2 bases at V and 5 bases at J, with 7 bases between. This chain's CDR3 is CASSQWPHNEQFF. The CDR3 nucleotides read TGTGCCAGCAGCCAATGGCCTCACAATGAGCAGTTCTTC.

This clonotype was counted many times. V gene TRBV12-3 or TRBV12-4 combines with J gene TRBJ1-1; D gene ambiguous. The CDR3 totals 13 residues. Trimming took off 6 bases at V and 1 base at J, with 9 bases between the two ends. CDR3 bases: TGTGCCAGCAGCCTTTACAAGAACACTGAAGCTTTCTTT. Its translation: CASSLYKNTEAFF.

This clonotype has more than one count but fewer than ten. V usage is TRBV7-2 and J usage is TRBJ2-7, with 9 bases lining up with TRBD2. V shed 5 bases, J shed 1 base, and the junction held 9 bases outside the gene matches. This CDR3 has 16 residues. The germline CDR1 and CDR2 sequences are SGHTA and FQGNSA. The CDR3 coding sequence is TGTGCCAGCAGCCGCGGGGGGGGGGGAAATTCCTACGAGCAGTACTTC. Its protein product is CASSRGGGGNSYEQYF. Based on the CDR3 plus reference TRBV7-2 and TRBJ2-7, the full variable domain is GAGVSQSPSNKVTEKGKDVELRCDPISGHTALYWYRQSLGQGLEFLIYFQGNSAPDKSGLPSDRFSAERTGGSVSTLTIQRTQQEDSAVYLCASSRGGGGNSYEQYFGPGTRLTVT.

Only one count was recorded for this clonotype. The chain is built from TRBV10-3 and TRBJ2-7; TRBD1 matches 8 bases. Trimming cost V 3 bases and J 3 bases; bases outside gene matches: 16. The length of the CDR3 is 18 residues. From germline, CDR1 is ENHRY and CDR2 SYGVKD. CDR3 loop: CAISEARDRSTSFYEQYF. CDR3 nucleotide sequence: TGTGCCATCAGTGAAGCCCGGGACAGGAGTACCTCTTTCTACGAGCAGTACTTC.

The table lists this clonotype with a few counts. The rearrangement joins TRBV6-2 or TRBV6-3 to TRBJ2-1; 11 positions match TRBD2. The CDR3 length is 15 residues. The germline gives CDR1 MNHEY, CDR2 SVGEGT. V shed 8 bases, J shed 12 bases, and the junction held 15 bases outside the gene matches. CDR3 sequence: CASQKGLAAPFWQFF. The DNA for the CDR3 is TGTGCCAGCCAGAAGGGACTAGCGGCCCCATTTTGGCAGTTCTTC.

This clonotype was observed many times. The chain has TRBV27 and TRBJ2-7; 8 bases map to TRBD2. The V gene end was trimmed by 4 bases and the J gene end by 8 bases; junction bases not matched to a gene: 13. This CDR3 contains 15 residues. Germline V gives CDR1 MNHEY, CDR2 SMNVEV (reference sequence). The CDR3, as DNA: TGTGCCAGCAGTTCCGCCGGGACTAGTCCTACGAAGCAGTACTTC. It encodes CASSSAGTSPTKQYF.